Described below is a single TCR beta chain sequence and its context. Method: immunoSEQ multiplex PCR; TCRdb's copy keeps in-frame clones and lacks some. This repertoire shows under 250,000 clones, nearly 90% found once; its top ten account for about 10%. The V and J ends lost 4 bases and 1 base, in that order; junction bases with no gene match: 7. Looked up from germline, CDR1 is SGHVS and CDR2 is FNYEAQ. The CDR3 runs to 18 residues. This entry belongs to a study of blood T cell repertoires in COVID-19. This clonotype was obtained from a man between 25 and 39 years old who had recovered from COVID-19. The source material was PBMCs or T cells enriched from blood (not recorded which). The chain couples TRBV7-6 to TRBJ2-2; 12 nucleotides align to TRBD2. CDR3 in DNA: TGTGCCAGCAGCTCCGCCCTAGCGGGAGGGATGAACACCGGGGAGCTGTTTTTT. Encoded protein: CASSSALAGGMNTGELFF.